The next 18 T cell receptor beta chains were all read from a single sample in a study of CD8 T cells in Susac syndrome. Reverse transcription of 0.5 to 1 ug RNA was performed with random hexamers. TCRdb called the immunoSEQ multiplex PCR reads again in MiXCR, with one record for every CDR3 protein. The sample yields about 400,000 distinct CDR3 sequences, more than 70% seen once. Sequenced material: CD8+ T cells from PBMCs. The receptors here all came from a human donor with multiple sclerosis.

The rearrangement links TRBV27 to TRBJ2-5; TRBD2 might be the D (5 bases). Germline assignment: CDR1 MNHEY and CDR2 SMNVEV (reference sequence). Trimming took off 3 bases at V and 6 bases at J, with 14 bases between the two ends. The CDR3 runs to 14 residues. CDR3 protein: CASSFAWESKTQYF. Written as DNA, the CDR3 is TGTGCCAGCAGTTTCGCTTGGGAGTCAAAGACCCAGTACTTC.

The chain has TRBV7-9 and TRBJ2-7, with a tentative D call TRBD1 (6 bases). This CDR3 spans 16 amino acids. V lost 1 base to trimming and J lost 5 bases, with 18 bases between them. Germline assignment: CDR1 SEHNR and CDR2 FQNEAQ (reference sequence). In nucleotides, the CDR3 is TGTGCCAGCAGCTTAGAGAGGGGGTTGTTTGCCCACGAGCAGTACTTC. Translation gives CASSLERGLFAHEQYF.

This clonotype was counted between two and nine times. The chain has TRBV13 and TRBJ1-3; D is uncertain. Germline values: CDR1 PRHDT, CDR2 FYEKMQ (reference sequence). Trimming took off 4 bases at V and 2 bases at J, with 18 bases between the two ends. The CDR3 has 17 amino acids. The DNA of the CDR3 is TGTGCCAGCAGCTCGGATCGAGGGTTCGCGACTGGAAACACCATATATTTT. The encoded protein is CASSSDRGFATGNTIYF.

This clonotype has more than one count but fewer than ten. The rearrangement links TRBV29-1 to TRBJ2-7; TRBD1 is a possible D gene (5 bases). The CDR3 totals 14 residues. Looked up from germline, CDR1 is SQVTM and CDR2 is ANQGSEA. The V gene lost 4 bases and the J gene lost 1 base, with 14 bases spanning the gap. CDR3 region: CSVVRQGDSYEQYF. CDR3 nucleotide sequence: TGCAGCGTTGTCCGGCAGGGCGATTCCTACGAGCAGTACTTC.

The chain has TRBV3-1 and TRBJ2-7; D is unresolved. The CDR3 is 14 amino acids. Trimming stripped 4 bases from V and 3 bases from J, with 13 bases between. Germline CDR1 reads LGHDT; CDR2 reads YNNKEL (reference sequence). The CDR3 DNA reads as TGTGCCAGCAGCCCAAGGTCATCGTACTACGAGCAGTACTTC. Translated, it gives CASSPRSSYYEQYF.

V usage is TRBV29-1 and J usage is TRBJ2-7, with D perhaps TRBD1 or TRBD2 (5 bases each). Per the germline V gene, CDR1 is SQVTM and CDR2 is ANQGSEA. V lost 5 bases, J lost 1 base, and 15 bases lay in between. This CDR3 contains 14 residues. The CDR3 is CSVRTGTVSYEQYF. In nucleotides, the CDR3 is TGCAGCGTTCGAACCGGGACGGTGTCCTACGAGCAGTACTTC.

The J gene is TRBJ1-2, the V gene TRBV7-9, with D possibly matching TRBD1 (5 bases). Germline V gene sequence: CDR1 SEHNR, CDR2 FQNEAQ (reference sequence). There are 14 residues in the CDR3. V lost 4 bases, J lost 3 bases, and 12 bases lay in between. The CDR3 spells CASSSPRGYYGYTF. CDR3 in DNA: TGTGCCAGCAGCTCCCCACGGGGGTACTATGGCTACACCTTC. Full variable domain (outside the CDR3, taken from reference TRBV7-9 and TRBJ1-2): DTGVSQNPRHKITKRGQNVTFRCDPISEHNRLYWYRQTLGQGPEFLTYFQNEAQLEKSRLLSDRFSAERPKGSFSTLEIQRTEQGDSAMYLCASSSPRGYYGYTFGSGTRLTVV.

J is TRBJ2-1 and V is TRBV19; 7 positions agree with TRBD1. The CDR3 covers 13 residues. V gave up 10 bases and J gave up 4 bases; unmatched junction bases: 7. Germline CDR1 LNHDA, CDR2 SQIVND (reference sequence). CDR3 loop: CATKGTVYNEQFF. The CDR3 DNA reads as TGTGCCACAAAAGGGACAGTTTACAATGAGCAGTTCTTC.

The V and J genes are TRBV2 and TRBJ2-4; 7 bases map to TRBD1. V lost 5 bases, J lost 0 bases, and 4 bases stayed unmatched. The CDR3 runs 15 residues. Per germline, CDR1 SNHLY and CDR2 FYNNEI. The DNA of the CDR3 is TGTGCCAGCAGTACAGGGGTACTAGCCAAAAACATTCAGTACTTC. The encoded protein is CASSTGVLAKNIQYF.

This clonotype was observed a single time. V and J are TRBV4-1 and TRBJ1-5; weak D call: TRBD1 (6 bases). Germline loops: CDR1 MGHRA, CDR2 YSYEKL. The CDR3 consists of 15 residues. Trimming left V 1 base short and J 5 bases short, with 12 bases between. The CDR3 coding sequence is TGCGCCAGCAGCCAAGGAGATACAGGGTATCAGCCCCAGCATTTT. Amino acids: CASSQGDTGYQPQHF.

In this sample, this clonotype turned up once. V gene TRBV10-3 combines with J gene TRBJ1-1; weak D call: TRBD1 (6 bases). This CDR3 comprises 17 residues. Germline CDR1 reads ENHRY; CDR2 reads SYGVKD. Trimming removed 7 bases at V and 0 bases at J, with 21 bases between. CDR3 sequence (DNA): TGTGCCATCACCGTACAAACAGGGTCCCAAATGAACACTGAAGCTTTCTTT. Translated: CAITVQTGSQMNTEAFF.

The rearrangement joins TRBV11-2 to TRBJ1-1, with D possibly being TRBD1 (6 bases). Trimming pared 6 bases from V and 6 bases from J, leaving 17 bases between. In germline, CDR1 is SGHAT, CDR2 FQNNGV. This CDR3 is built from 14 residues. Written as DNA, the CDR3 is TGTGCCAGCAGGCTTACAGGGATGGAGGCTGAAGCTTTCTTT. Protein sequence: CASRLTGMEAEAFF. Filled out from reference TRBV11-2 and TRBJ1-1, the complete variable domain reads EAGVAQSPRYKIIEKRQSVAFWCNPISGHATLYWYQQILGQGPKLLIQFQNNGVVDDSQLPKDRFSAERLKGVDSTLKIQPAKLEDSAVYLCASRLTGMEAEAFFGQGTRLTVV.

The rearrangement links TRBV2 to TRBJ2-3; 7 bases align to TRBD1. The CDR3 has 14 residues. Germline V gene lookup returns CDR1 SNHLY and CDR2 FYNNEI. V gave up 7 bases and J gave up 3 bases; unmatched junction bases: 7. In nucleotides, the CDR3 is TGTGCCAGCATAGGGACAGAGAAGACAGATACGCAGTATTTT. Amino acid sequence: CASIGTEKTDTQYF.

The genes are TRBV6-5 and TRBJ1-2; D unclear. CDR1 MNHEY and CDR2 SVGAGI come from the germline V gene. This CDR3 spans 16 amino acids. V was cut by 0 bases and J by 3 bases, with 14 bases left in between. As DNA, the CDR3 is TGTGCCAGCAGTTACTCGACTAACCTTGGGTACTATGGCTACACCTTC. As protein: CASSYSTNLGYYGYTF.

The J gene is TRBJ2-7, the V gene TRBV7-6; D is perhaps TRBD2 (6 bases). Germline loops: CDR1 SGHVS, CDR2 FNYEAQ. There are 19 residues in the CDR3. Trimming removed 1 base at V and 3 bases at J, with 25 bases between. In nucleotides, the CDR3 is TGTGCCAGCAGCTTAGGCGCACGATTGGCGGGGATTCCGAACTACGAGCAGTACTTC. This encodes CASSLGARLAGIPNYEQYF.

CDR3 coding DNA: TGTGCCAGCAGTTCTGGCTGGAGCGCGGAGCTGTTTTTT. It specifies CASSSGWSAELFF. The V and J genes are TRBV5-6 and TRBJ2-2; D remains ambiguous. The CDR3 sequence is 13 residues long. Germline V lookup: CDR1 SGHDT, CDR2 YYEEEE. V was clipped by 5 bases and J by 10 bases, with 15 bases between them.

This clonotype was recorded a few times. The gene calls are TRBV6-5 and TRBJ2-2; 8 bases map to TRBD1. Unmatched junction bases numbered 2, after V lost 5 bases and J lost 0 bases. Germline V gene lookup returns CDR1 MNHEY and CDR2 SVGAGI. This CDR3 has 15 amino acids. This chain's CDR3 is CASSQGAANTGELFF. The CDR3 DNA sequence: TGTGCCAGCAGTCAGGGGGCGGCGAACACCGGGGAGCTGTTTTTT.

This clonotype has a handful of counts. The CDR3 bases are TGTGCCAGCAGCGGGCTAGCGGGAGAAAGCACCGGGGAGCTGTTTTTT. Residues: CASSGLAGESTGELFF. The rearrangement joins TRBV11-2 to TRBJ2-2, with 10 positions matching TRBD2. Trimming cost V 5 bases and J 4 bases; bases outside gene matches: 7. This CDR3 is 16 amino acids long. Looked up from germline, CDR1 is SGHAT and CDR2 is FQNNGV. The full variable domain, its missing parts supplied by reference TRBV11-2 and TRBJ2-2, is EAGVAQSPRYKIIEKRQSVAFWCNPISGHATLYWYQQILGQGPKLLIQFQNNGVVDDSQLPKDRFSAERLKGVDSTLKIQPAKLEDSAVYLCASSGLAGESTGELFFGEGSRLTVL.